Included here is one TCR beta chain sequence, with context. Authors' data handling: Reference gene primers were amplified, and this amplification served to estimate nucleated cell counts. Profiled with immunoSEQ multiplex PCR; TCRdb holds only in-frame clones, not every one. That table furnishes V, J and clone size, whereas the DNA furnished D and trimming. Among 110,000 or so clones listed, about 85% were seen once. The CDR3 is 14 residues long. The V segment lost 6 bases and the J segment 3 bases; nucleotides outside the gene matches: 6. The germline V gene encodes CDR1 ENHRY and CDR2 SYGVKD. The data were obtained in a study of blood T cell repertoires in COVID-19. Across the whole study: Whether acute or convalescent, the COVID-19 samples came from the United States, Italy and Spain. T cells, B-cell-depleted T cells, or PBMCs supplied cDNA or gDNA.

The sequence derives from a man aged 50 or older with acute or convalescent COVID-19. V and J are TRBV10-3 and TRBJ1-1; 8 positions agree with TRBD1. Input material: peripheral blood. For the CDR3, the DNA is TGTGCCATCAGCGGAGTACAGGGGGACACTGAAGCTTTCTTT. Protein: CAISGVQGDTEAFF.